The rows below give T cell receptor beta chains drawn from one sample of a study of blood T cell repertoires in COVID-19. Sequenced by immunoSEQ multiplex PCR; TCRdb stores in-frame clones only, minus some. The table includes about 350,000 clones, around 87% detected once. Material: PBMCs or T cells enriched from blood (not recorded which). All receptors derive from a woman in her twenties or thirties who had recovered from COVID-19. CDR3s include the opening cysteine and the closing phenylalanine or tryptophan. Fields, in order: J gene, CDR3 length, D gene, V gene, clone size, CDR3 DNA, CDR3 protein. The D gene is left open where the match is weak. Rows may omit the clone size; those that give it use once, few, many or a size class.

J: TRBJ2-1; length: 18; D: TRBD2; V: TRBV11-2; size: NA; DNA: TGTGCCAGCAGCTTCGATCTGCCTGGGACTAGCGGGGCTAGTGAGCAGTTCTTC; CDR3: CASSFDLPGTSGASEQFF
J: TRBJ2-7; length: 16; D: TRBD1; V: TRBV7-9; size: NA; DNA: TGTGCCAGCAGCTCGGGGACAGGGTTTAGCTCCTACGAGCAGTACTTC; CDR3: CASSSGTGFSSYEQYF
J: TRBJ1-1; length: 15; D: NA; V: TRBV7-8; size: NA; DNA: TGTGCCAGCAGCTTAGACAGGGCAGGGAACACTGAAGCTTTCTTT; CDR3: CASSLDRAGNTEAFF
J: TRBJ1-1; length: 15; D: NA; V: TRBV7-8; size: NA; DNA: TGTGCCAGCAGCTTAGGCGGCAGGGAGAACACTGAAGCTTTCTTT; CDR3: CASSLGGRENTEAFF
J: TRBJ2-2; length: 18; D: TRBD1; V: TRBV4-2; size: NA; DNA: TGTGCCAGCAGCCAAGTATCAGGACAGGGGACGAACACCGGGGAGCTGTTTTTT; CDR3: CASSQVSGQGTNTGELFF
J: TRBJ1-6; length: 14; D: NA; V: TRBV4-1; size: NA; DNA: TGCGCCAGCAGCCTCCCTGGAGGGAATTCACCCCTCCACTTT; CDR3: CASSLPGGNSPLHF
J: TRBJ2-4; length: 16; D: NA; V: TRBV7-2; size: NA; DNA: TGTGCCAGCAGCCCCGGCGCGGCCCTAGCCAAAAACATTCAGTACTTC; CDR3: CASSPGAALAKNIQYF
J: TRBJ2-3; length: 16; D: NA; V: TRBV6-1; size: NA; DNA: TGTGCCAGCAGTGAAAGTGGGTGGGGGCTCGGGGATACGCAGTATTTT; CDR3: CASSESGWGLGDTQYF
J: TRBJ1-2; length: 14; D: NA; V: TRBV25-1; size: NA; DNA: NA; CDR3: CASSEYFGEYGYTF
J: TRBJ1-5; length: 14; D: NA; V: TRBV28; size: NA; DNA: TGTGCCAGCAGTTTCCGGGGTAACGGTCAGCCCCAGCATTTT; CDR3: CASSFRGNGQPQHF
J: TRBJ1-1; length: 12; D: NA; V: TRBV6-5; size: NA; DNA: TGTGCCAGCAGGTTCGGGATCCCTGAAGCTTTCTTT; CDR3: CASRFGIPEAFF
J: TRBJ2-5; length: 17; D: NA; V: TRBV18; size: NA; DNA: TGTGCCAGCTCACCCACCACTAGGACAGCCGATAAAGGGACCCAGTACTTC; CDR3: CASSPTTRTADKGTQYF
J: TRBJ1-1; length: 12; D: NA; V: TRBV7-9; size: NA; DNA: TGTGCCAGCAGAGAGGGTTCCACTGAAGCTTTCTTT; CDR3: CASREGSTEAFF
J: TRBJ2-5; length: 15; D: TRBD2; V: TRBV6-5; size: NA; DNA: TGTGCCAGCACTTTTAGCGGGGCTGGGGGAGAGACCCAGTACTTC; CDR3: CASTFSGAGGETQYF
J: TRBJ2-1; length: 16; D: TRBD2; V: TRBV28; size: NA; DNA: TGTGCCAGCAGCTTTACCACAGCGGGGGGGTACAATGAGCAGTTCTTC; CDR3: CASSFTTAGGYNEQFF
J: TRBJ1-3; length: 16; D: NA; V: TRBV19; size: once; DNA: TGTGCCAGTAGGCGAAATGGAGCTGGTGGCGGAAACACCATATATTTT; CDR3: CASRRNGAGGGNTIYF
J: TRBJ1-4; length: 16; D: NA; V: TRBV6-2/TRBV6-3; size: NA; DNA: TGTGCCAGCAGTTACAGAGGAGGGCCTTCTAATGAAAAACTGTTTTTT; CDR3: CASSYRGGPSNEKLFF